A single sample gave rise to the 16 T cell receptor beta chains below, sequenced in a study of blood T cell repertoires in COVID-19. The protocol was immunoSEQ multiplex PCR, while the TCRdb copy is restricted to in-frame clones and leaves out a portion. The repertoire holds some 290,000 clones, with approximately 90% as singletons. What was sequenced was PBMCs or T cells enriched from blood (not recorded which). These receptors were taken from a woman in her thirties or forties with acute COVID-19.

The V and J genes are TRBV9 and TRBJ2-7, with 8 bases that match TRBD2. The CDR3 spans 17 residues. Germline lookup yields CDR1 SGDLS and CDR2 YYNGEE. Germline trimming cut 0 bases from V and 4 bases from J; bases unmatched to any gene: 12. CDR3: CASSVGPLSGIGYEQYF. The CDR3 DNA is TGTGCCAGCAGCGTAGGACCCCTTAGCGGGATCGGGTACGAGCAGTACTTC.

This clone was detected many times. CDR3 nucleotides: TGCAGCGTCCTGGACAGACTCTATGGCTACACCTTC. Its protein is CSVLDRLYGYTF. J is TRBJ1-2 and V is TRBV29-1; D might be TRBD1 (6 bases). In germline, CDR1 is SQVTM, CDR2 ANQGSEA. Trimming shortened V by 6 bases and J by 4 bases, and 12 bases separated the two germline ends. CDR3 length: 12 amino acids.

V gene TRBV6-2 or TRBV6-3 combines with J gene TRBJ2-7; D may be TRBD2 (6 bases). The germline CDR1 and CDR2 sequences are MNHEY and SVGEGT. V was clipped by 5 bases and J by 3 bases, with 14 bases between them. The CDR3 has 14 amino acids. CDR3 in amino acids: CASSTGTFGYEQYF. The CDR3 DNA follows: TGTGCCAGCAGTACCGGGACTTTCGGCTACGAGCAGTACTTC.

The chain joins TRBV5-6 to TRBJ2-7; D call uncertain. V lost 0 bases to trimming and J lost 5 bases, with 9 bases between them. The germline V gene has CDR1 SGHDT and CDR2 YYEEEE. CDR3 length: 13 residues. The CDR3 DNA sequence: TGTGCCAGCAGCTTGGACAGAAGACACGAGCAGTACTTC. This translates into CASSLDRRHEQYF.

The rearrangement links TRBV19 to TRBJ2-6; no clear D gene. The V end lost 1 base, the J end lost 2 bases, and 6 bases lay between the germline ends. The CDR3 length is 15 residues. Germline V lookup: CDR1 LNHDA, CDR2 SQIVND (reference sequence). CDR3 in amino acids: CASSIVRTGANVLTF. The DNA for the CDR3 is TGTGCCAGTAGTATAGTCAGGACTGGGGCCAACGTCCTGACTTTC.

This sequence joins TRBV2 and TRBJ1-6, with a tentative D call TRBD1 (5 bases). Germline CDR1 is SNHLY and CDR2 is FYNNEI. Trimming removed 2 bases at V and 6 bases at J, with 17 bases between. This CDR3 region has 17 residues. The CDR3 here is CASSEYQGSPINSPLHF. The CDR3 region has the DNA TGTGCCAGCAGTGAATATCAGGGTTCCCCTATTAATTCACCCCTCCACTTT.

This clone occurred once. The chain links TRBV28 to TRBJ1-5; the match to TRBD1 covers 9 bases. J gave up 0 bases and V 6 bases, and 3 bases lay outside the gene matches. Germline lookup yields CDR1 MDHEN and CDR2 SYDVKM. The CDR3 sequence is 15 residues long. DNA of the CDR3: TGTGCCAGCAGCAGGACAGGGGTTAGCAATCAGCCCCAGCATTTT. Amino acid sequence: CASSRTGVSNQPQHF.

The rearrangement links TRBV9 to TRBJ2-1; 7 nucleotides agree with TRBD2. The CDR3 is 14 amino acids. The V gene's germline CDR1 is SGDLS and CDR2 YYNGEE. V was pared by 0 bases and J by 8 bases, with 5 bases of the junction left unmatched. The CDR3 DNA sequence: TGTGCCAGCAGCGTAGCGGGTACTAGCGATGAGCAGTTCTTC. Translated: CASSVAGTSDEQFF.

This chain connects TRBV28 to TRBJ1-3; D call uncertain. With 5 bases removed from V and 5 bases from J, the gap between germline ends came to 10 bases. CDR3 size: 13 residues. Looked up from germline, CDR1 is MDHEN and CDR2 is SYDVKM. CDR3 coding DNA: TGTGCCAGCAGTCAGATCCCCAGAAACACCATATATTTT. It specifies CASSQIPRNTIYF.

The genes are TRBV11-3 and TRBJ2-1, with TRBD1 as a possible D gene (5 bases). The germline gives CDR1 SGHNT, CDR2 YENEEA. CDR3 length: 13 amino acids. The V and J ends lost 7 bases and 7 bases respectively, with 14 bases between them. The CDR3 protein is CASTSETDNEQFF. The CDR3 DNA sequence: TGTGCCAGCACTTCGGAGACAGATAATGAGCAGTTCTTC.

The chain links TRBV2 to TRBJ2-3; TRBD1 aligns across 8 bases. The germline V gene encodes CDR1 SNHLY and CDR2 FYNNEI. J lost 4 bases, V lost 4 bases, and 7 bases had no gene match. The CDR3 contains 15 residues. This chain's CDR3 is CASSGGQGMADTQYF. CDR3 bases: TGTGCCAGCAGTGGAGGACAGGGAATGGCAGATACGCAGTATTTT.

DNA of the CDR3: TGTGCCAGCAGCTTGGACGTCGGGACAGGGGGCCATGGCTACACCTTC. This translates into CASSLDVGTGGHGYTF. The gene calls are TRBV5-6 and TRBJ1-2; 12 bases line up with TRBD1. Germline CDR1 SGHDT, CDR2 YYEEEE. The CDR3 extends over 16 amino acids. Trimming cost V 0 bases and J 6 bases; bases outside gene matches: 6.

There are a few counts of this clone. The chain has TRBV18 and TRBJ1-3, with 7 bases matching TRBD1. Germline trimming cut 4 bases from V and 3 bases from J; bases unmatched to any gene: 15. CDR3 length: 18 amino acids. CDR1 is KGHSH and CDR2 is LQKENI in the germline V gene. CDR3 DNA sequence: TGTGCCAGCTCACGTTCAGTCAGCGACAGGGAGGATGGAAACACCATATATTTT. It translates to CASSRSVSDREDGNTIYF.

The V call is TRBV6-2 or TRBV6-3, the J call TRBJ1-5; D gene ambiguous. Germline V gene sequence: CDR1 MNHEY, CDR2 SVGEGT. Trimming pared 5 bases from V and 0 bases from J, leaving 11 bases between. This CDR3 has 15 amino acids. CDR3 amino acids: CASSLTPLSNQPQHF. The CDR3, as DNA: TGTGCCAGCAGTCTAACCCCCCTTAGCAATCAGCCCCAGCATTTT.

In this sample, this clone turned up once. The chain combines TRBV6-5 with TRBJ2-3, with 7 bases lining up with TRBD2. V lost 11 bases and J lost 7; bases outside the gene matches: 6. In germline, CDR1 is MNHEY, CDR2 SVGAGI. The CDR3 has 11 residues. This CDR3 is CASTGGNTQYF. The CDR3 nucleotides are TGTGCCTCCACCGGGGGGAATACGCAGTATTTT.

The chain joins TRBV7-8 to TRBJ2-7; 7 bases are shared with TRBD2. CDR1 SGHVS and CDR2 FQNEAQ come from the germline V gene. V gave up 4 bases and J gave up 2 bases; unmatched junction bases: 5. The length of the CDR3 is 14 residues. Here the CDR3 reads CASSSRDYPYEQYF. CDR3 bases: TGTGCCAGCAGCTCCCGGGACTACCCCTACGAGCAGTACTTC. The full variable domain, with the rest looked up from reference TRBV7-8 and TRBJ2-7, is GAGVSQSPRYKVAKRGQDVALRCDPISGHVSLFWYQQALGQGPEFLTYFQNEAQLDKSGLPSDRFFAERPEGSVSTLKIQRTQQEDSAVYLCASSSRDYPYEQYFGPGTRLTVT.